This T cell receptor (beta chain) was found in a study of blood T cell repertoires in COVID-19. Study background: Nucleic acid was either cDNA or gDNA, and it came from T cells, B-cell-depleted T cells, or PBMCs.

V gave up 2 bases and J gave up 6 bases, with 18 bases separating them. Germline CDR1 is SGHRS and CDR2 is YFSETQ. The CDR3 length is 15 residues. Original data processing: Scientists estimated how many nucleated cells there were by amplifying reference gene primers. Clones were read by immunoSEQ multiplex PCR, and TCRdb kept only the in-frame ones, dropping some. V, J and clone size are taken as reported in that table, and D and trimming were inferred from the DNA itself. Among 100,000 or so clones, 65% to 90% were seen once, and the ten largest hold under 4.5%. This chain joins TRBV5-1 and TRBJ2-7; a possible D gene is TRBD1 (5 bases). The sequencing sample was made of peripheral blood. The sequence came from a man in his sixties with acute or convalescent COVID-19. The CDR3 nucleotides are TGCGCCAGCAGCTTTTGGGGCGCCTCCACTCTCGAGCAGTACTTC. Its protein is CASSFWGASTLEQYF.